This TCR beta chain was sequenced in a study of PD-1 blockade in classical Hodgkin lymphoma. Time point defined: newly diagnosed, previously untreated cHL patient sample. Researchers report purifying CD4+ T cells from thawed PBMCs by magnetic negative selection. A comparison was provided by newly diagnosed, untreated classical Hodgkin lymphoma PBMCs. Libraries were prepared by immunoSEQ multiplex PCR; TCRdb keeps only in-frame clonotypes and omits some of them. Found here are under 35,000 clones, 88% of them singletons; the top ten hold over 1%. Notes on this clone: What it binds is not known.

Findings and caveats of the study: Baseline TCR diversity was reportedly lower in newly diagnosed patients than in healthy donors. It was reported as lower still in relapsed/refractory patients. Prior therapy or disease activity may underlie the repertoire differences, whose causes remain undefined.

The source is a human donor with classical Hodgkin lymphoma. Material for sequencing was CD4+ T cells from blood.

The CDR3: CASSADFLGAGNQPQHF. As DNA, the CDR3 is TGTGCCAGTAGTGCTGACTTTCTGGGGGCTGGCAATCAGCCCCAGCATTTT. The chain has TRBV19 and TRBJ1-5; tentative D call: TRBD1 (6 bases). V was clipped by 5 bases and J by 2 bases, with 19 bases between them. The CDR3 totals 17 residues. The germline gives CDR1 LNHDA, CDR2 SQIVND (reference sequence).